The T cell receptor beta chain under discussion was sequenced for a study of control samples from healthy donors and cancer patients. This CDR3 is built from 15 residues. With 4 bases removed from V and 3 bases from J, the gap between germline ends came to 14 bases. Germline V gene data show CDR1 as SGHDT and CDR2 as YYEEEE. Clones were read by immunoSEQ multiplex PCR, and TCRdb kept only the in-frame ones, dropping some. The sample lists just under 75,000 clones; about 90% were seen once. This clone was observed a few times. The sequence was obtained from a woman aged 45-65 years in good health. Material: blood. The chain is built from TRBV5-6 and TRBJ1-5; no clear D. CDR3: CASSVRDRDNQPQHF. The CDR3 DNA is TGTGCCAGCAGCGTCCGGGATCGGGACAATCAGCCCCAGCATTTT. Filled out from reference TRBV5-6 and TRBJ1-5, the complete variable domain reads DAGVTQSPTHLIKTRGQQVTLRCSPKSGHDTVSWYQQALGQGPQFIFQYYEEEERQRGNFPDRFSGHQFPNYSSELNVNALLLGDSALYLCASSVRDRDNQPQHFGDGTRLSIL.